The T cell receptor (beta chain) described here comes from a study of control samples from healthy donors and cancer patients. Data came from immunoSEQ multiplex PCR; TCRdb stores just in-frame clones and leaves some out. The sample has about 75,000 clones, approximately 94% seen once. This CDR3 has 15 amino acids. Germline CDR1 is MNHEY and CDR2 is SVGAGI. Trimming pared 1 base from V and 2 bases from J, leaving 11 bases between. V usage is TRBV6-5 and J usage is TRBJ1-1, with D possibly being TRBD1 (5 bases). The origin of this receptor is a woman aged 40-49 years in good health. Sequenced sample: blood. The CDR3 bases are TGTGCCAGCAGTTACTTTTGGGGCCATAACACTGAAGCTTTCTTT. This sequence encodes CASSYFWGHNTEAFF.